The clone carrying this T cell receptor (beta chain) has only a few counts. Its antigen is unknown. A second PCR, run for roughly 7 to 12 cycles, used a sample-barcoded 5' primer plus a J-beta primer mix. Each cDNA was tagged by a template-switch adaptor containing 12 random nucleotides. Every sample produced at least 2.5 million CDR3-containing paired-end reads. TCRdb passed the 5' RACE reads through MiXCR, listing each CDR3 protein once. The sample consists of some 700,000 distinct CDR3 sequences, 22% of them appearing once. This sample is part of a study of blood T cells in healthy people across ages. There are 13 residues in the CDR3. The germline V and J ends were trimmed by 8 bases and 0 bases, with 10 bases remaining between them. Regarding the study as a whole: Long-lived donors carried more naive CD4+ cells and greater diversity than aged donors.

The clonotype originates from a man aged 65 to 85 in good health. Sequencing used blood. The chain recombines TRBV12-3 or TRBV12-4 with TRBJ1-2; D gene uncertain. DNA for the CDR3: TGTGCCAGCCGACTCAGCTCTAACTATGGCTACACCTTC. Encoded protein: CASRLSSNYGYTF.